Listed below are T cell receptor beta chains from one sample, sequenced in a study of regulatory T cells in long-lasting Graves disease. Via MiXCR, TCRdb re-called the multiplex PCR reads, giving one row per CDR3 protein. Here the sample spans about 400,000 distinct CDR3 sequences, less than 20% being singletons. Sequences were derived from peripheral blood mononuclear cells (PBMCs), sampled at new diagnosis, from a patient treated with antithyroid drugs. These receptors originate from a female donor with Graves disease. Each CDR3 is given with its conserved first and last residue. D genes are given only for firm matches. Some rows mark clone size as missing; the rest say once, few, many or name a class of expanded clone.

>TRBJ2-7|NA|TRBD1|TRBV27
CASSLFRGRGYEQYF
TGTGCCAGCAGTTTGTTCAGGGGGCGAGGCTACGAGCAGTACTTC
>TRBJ2-2|NA|NA|TRBV6-2/TRBV6-3
CASSLTGGITGELFF
TGTGCCAGCAGTCTTACAGGAGGGATCACCGGGGAGCTGTTTTTT
>TRBJ1-1|many|NA|TRBV2
CASSGSGRDTEAFF
TGTGCCAGCAGTGGGTCAGGGAGGGACACTGAAGCTTTCTTT
>TRBJ2-1|many|TRBD2|TRBV5-1
CASSLDPAGSFNEQFF
TGCGCCAGCAGCTTGGATCCAGCGGGATCATTCAATGAGCAGTTCTTC
>TRBJ1-1|many|NA|TRBV2
CASTLGGGGQAFF
TGTGCCAGCACCCTCGGGGGGGGCGGGCAAGCTTTCTTT
>TRBJ2-7|many|NA|TRBV7-8
CASSLGDGPYEQYF
TGTGCCAGCAGCCTTGGGGACGGGCCCTACGAGCAGTACTTC
>TRBJ1-5|NA|NA|TRBV19
CASSIGRGNQPQHF
TGTGCCAGTAGTATAGGTCGAGGAAATCAGCCCCAGCATTTT
>TRBJ2-3|NA|NA|TRBV12-3/TRBV12-4
CASSHSGSGPASTDTQYF
TGTGCCAGCAGCCATTCCGGCAGCGGGCCCGCTAGCACAGATACGCAGTATTTT
>TRBJ2-3|many|TRBD1|TRBV7-9
CASSHTGLTGTTDTQYF
TGTGCCAGCAGCCATACCGGCCTGACAGGGACCACAGATACGCAGTATTTT
>TRBJ2-2|many|NA|TRBV11-3
CASSLDRENTGELFF
TGTGCCAGCAGCTTAGACAGGGAGAACACCGGGGAGCTGTTTTTT
>TRBJ1-5|many|NA|TRBV6-1
CASSPGPRGSNQPQHF
TGTGCCAGCAGCCCGGGACCTCGAGGAAGCAATCAGCCCCAGCATTTT
>TRBJ1-1|many|NA|TRBV28
CASSPGGRDTEAFF
TGTGCCAGCAGCCCGGGGGGGAGGGACACTGAAGCTTTCTTT
>TRBJ2-7|many|TRBD1|TRBV9
CASSVGQAVSYEQYF
TGTGCCAGCAGCGTGGGACAGGCCGTCTCCTACGAGCAGTACTTC
>TRBJ1-1|NA|NA|TRBV19
CASSMSRNTEAFF
TGTGCCAGTAGTATGTCCAGGAACACTGAAGCTTTCTTT
>TRBJ2-3|NA|TRBD2|TRBV19
CASSAFSGTSGPDTQYF
TGTGCCAGTAGTGCATTCTCCGGGACTAGCGGGCCAGATACGCAGTATTTT
>TRBJ2-2|many|TRBD1|TRBV7-2
CASSGTGAFYTGELFF
TGTGCCAGCAGCGGGACAGGGGCCTTTTACACCGGGGAGCTGTTTTTT
>TRBJ1-5|many|NA|TRBV12-3/TRBV12-4
CASSLQGNQPQHF
TGTGCCAGCAGTTTACAGGGGAATCAGCCCCAGCATTTT
>TRBJ2-3|many|NA|TRBV29-1
CSVLIVSTDTQYF
TGCAGCGTTCTTATCGTTAGCACAGATACGCAGTATTTT
>TRBJ2-6|many|TRBD1|TRBV2
CASVPGTDPGANVLTF
TGTGCCAGCGTCCCCGGGACAGATCCTGGGGCCAACGTCCTGACTTTC
>TRBJ2-1|NA|NA|TRBV7-9
CASSSASGSGESSYNEQFF
TGTGCCAGCAGCTCCGCGTCGGGGAGCGGCGAGAGCTCCTACAATGAGCAGTTCTTC
>TRBJ2-7|few|NA|TRBV6-5
CASSYSIGPGSEQYF
TGTGCCAGCAGTTACTCGATAGGCCCAGGGTCCGAGCAGTACTTC
>TRBJ1-1|many|NA|TRBV28
CAILESRNTEAFF
TGTGCCATTCTTGAGAGTCGGAACACTGAAGCTTTCTTT
>TRBJ2-5|NA|NA|TRBV12-5
CASGFDISDRKVQETQYF
TGTGCTAGTGGTTTTGATATTTCGGACCGAAAGGTACAAGAGACCCAGTACTTC